This note documents a single TCR beta chain sequence. This clone was seen a single time. Its antigen is still unknown. Base qualities are missing; no much larger clone stands one base away. The trial excluded patients who had a history of autoimmune disease or who were on systemic immunosuppression. Peripheral blood for TCR sequencing was collected from all dose cohorts at baseline, on cycle 4 day 1, and on cycle 7 day 1. The samples were taken from a phase I, first-in-human, multicenter, open-label dose-escalation trial of ivuxolimab. Adults with locally advanced or metastatic head and neck squamous cell, hepatocellular, melanoma or renal cell carcinoma were enrolled in the trial. Before TCR sequencing, CD4+ T cells and CD8+ T cells were sorted from peripheral blood as separate populations. Genomic DNA was isolated from the sorted cells so that the TCRbeta CDR3 region could be sequenced. The immunoSEQ Assay was used for sequencing of TCRbeta CDR3 regions. The table was pulled from immuneACCESS by TCRdb, which kept in-frame rearrangements only. Such tables lose some clones; where checked, under half of the loss comes from unresolved V genes, and the rest has no known cause. This sample has tens of thousands of clones in its table, and roughly 80% of those were observed once. The top ten constitute 24% of the sample.

This entry comes from a study of OX40 agonist ivuxolimab in advanced cancers. Concerning the study at large: Ivuxolimab, which targeted the costimulatory receptor OX40 (CD134), was an agonistic, fully human IgG2 monoclonal antibody. In the dose-escalation cohort, around four fifths of patients were male, and the mean age was approximately 60 years with a range of about 20 to 80. The paper describes the monotherapy dose-escalation part (N of about 57 patients) of the phase I trial of ivuxolimab. Partial responses occurred in three dose-escalation patients: two with cutaneous melanoma and one with hepatocellular carcinoma. Peripheral TCRbeta sequencing was intended to test whether TCR sequence diversity was altered and clonal T-cell expansion was caused by ivuxolimab. Patients were allowed to have had prior anti-PD-1, anti-PD-L1 or anti-CTLA-4 therapy, and roughly two fifths of the dose-escalation patients had been treated with checkpoint inhibitors. Intravenous ivuxolimab was administered to patients every 2 weeks at six dose levels: 0.01, 0.1, 0.3, 1.5, 3 and 10 mg/kg. Of the roughly 52 dose-escalation patients, hepatocellular carcinoma was present in about 19, melanoma in roughly 15, renal cell carcinoma in 9 and head and neck cancer in 9. The paper as a whole reports these results and caveats: After ivuxolimab, CD8+ T cells had more expanded clones than CD4+ T cells on average. The antigen specificity of the peripheral T cells that underwent clonal expansion was not determined. In partial responders in the 0.1-3.0 mg/kg groups, normalized peripheral clonal expansion was found to be among the lowest, especially among CD8+ T cells. Low levels of normalized T-cell clonal expansion were also seen in some patients who did not respond. At doses of 0.1 to 3.0 mg/kg, clonal expansion of both CD4+ and CD8+ T cells in blood was seen between baseline and week 6.

The germline V and J ends show losses of 4 bases and 4 bases respectively, and no gene match explains 9 bases of the junction. The germline V gene provides CDR1 SGHRS and CDR2 YFSETQ. The CDR3 holds 16 amino acids from the cysteine to the phenylalanine. Only CDR3 DNA is held: 48 bases, read in frame from base 1. Specimen: CD4+ or CD8+ T cells sorted from blood, collected in a trial of the OX40 agonist ivuxolimab. The sequence was collected from an adult with an advanced solid tumor such as melanoma, head and neck, liver or kidney cancer. Recombination connected TRBV5-1 to TRBJ2-1; TRBD1 agrees with 9 junctional bases. CDR3 loop: CASSLGTGSLYNEQFF. The nucleotide sequence is given as TGCGCCAGCAGCCTCGGGACAGGGAGCTTATACAATGAGCAGTTCTTC.